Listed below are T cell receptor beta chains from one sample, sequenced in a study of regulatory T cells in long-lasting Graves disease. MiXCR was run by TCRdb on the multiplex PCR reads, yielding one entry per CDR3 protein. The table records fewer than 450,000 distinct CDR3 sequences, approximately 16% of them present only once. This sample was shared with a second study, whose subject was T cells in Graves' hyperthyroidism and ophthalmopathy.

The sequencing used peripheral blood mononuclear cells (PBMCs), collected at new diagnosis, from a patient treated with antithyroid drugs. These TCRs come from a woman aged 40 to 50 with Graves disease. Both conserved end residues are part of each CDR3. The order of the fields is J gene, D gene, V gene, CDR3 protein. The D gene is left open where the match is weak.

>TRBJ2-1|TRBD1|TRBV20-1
CSANRGVSYNEQFF
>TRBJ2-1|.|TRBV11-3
CASSLETRTGNEQFF
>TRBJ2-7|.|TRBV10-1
CASSGGIATSSYEQYF
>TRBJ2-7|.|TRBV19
CASSPATGLYEQYF
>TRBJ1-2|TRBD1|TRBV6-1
CASSSQWTGGYGYTF
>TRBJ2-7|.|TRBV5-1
CASSSATGSYEQYF
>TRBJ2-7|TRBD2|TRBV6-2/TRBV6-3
CASSISGASYEQYF
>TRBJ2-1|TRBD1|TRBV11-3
CASSLDRGSYNEQFF
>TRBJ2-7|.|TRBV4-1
CASSQGGYFAYEQYF
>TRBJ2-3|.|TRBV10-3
CAMRTESTDTQYF
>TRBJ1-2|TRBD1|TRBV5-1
CASSDGQGDYGYTF
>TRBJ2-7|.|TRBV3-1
CASSHGAPGSLTEQYF
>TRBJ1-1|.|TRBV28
CATAMNTEAFF
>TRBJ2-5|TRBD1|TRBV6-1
CASTGGQGAVQETQYF
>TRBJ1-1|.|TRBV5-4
CASSLPGGNYMNTEAFF
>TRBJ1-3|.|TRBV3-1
CASSQVGFSGNTIYF
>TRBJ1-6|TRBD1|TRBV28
CASSNDRGGNSPLHF
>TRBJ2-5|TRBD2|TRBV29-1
CSVPGLAGVGETQYF
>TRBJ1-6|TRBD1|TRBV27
CASSQSGQGRNSPLHF
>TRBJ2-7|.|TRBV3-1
CASSDPMGNEQYF
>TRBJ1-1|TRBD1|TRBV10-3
CAIRGQGPNTEAFF
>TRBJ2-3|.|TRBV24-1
CATSSGWDSDTDTQYF
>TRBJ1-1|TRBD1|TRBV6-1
CASREGQGNTEAFF
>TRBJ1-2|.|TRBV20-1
CSARVGGLYGYTF
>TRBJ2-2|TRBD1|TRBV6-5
CASSYGTGDTGELFF
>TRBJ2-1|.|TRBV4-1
CASSQSTAAYNEQFF
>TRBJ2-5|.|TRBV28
CASSLGRAREETQYF
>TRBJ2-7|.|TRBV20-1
CSARRGQGGGEQYF
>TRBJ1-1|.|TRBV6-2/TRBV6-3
CASSAPGRDTEAFF
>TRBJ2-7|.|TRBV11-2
CASSLDLPVDEQYF
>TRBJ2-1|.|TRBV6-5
CASSYPLGNEQFF
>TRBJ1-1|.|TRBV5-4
CASSYDSFTEAFF